The rows below give T cell receptor beta chains drawn from one sample of a study of blood T cell repertoires in COVID-19. The method was immunoSEQ multiplex PCR; TCRdb's version includes in-frame clones alone and lacks a portion of them. Of tens of thousands of clones listed, around 87% are singletons. The material sequenced was peripheral blood. These receptors came from a human donor in a cohort sampled during active COVID-19. Each CDR3 is given with its conserved first and last residue. A D gene is named only where the DNA matches it firmly. Size is stated for part of the rows, as once, few or many counts, or as a class when the clone is expanded.

J gene: TRBJ1-1; clone size: NA; D gene: NA; V gene: TRBV28; CDR3 DNA: TGTGCCAGCAGTTTAATTAATCGGAACACTGAAGCTTTCTTT; CDR3 protein: CASSLINRNTEAFF
J gene: TRBJ2-7; clone size: NA; D gene: TRBD2; V gene: TRBV12-3/TRBV12-4; CDR3 DNA: TGTGCCAGCAAGCGGGAGAGTTCCTACGAGCAGTACTTC; CDR3 protein: CASKRESSYEQYF
J gene: TRBJ2-2; clone size: few; D gene: TRBD2; V gene: TRBV28; CDR3 DNA: TGTGCCAGCACCCGGGGGGGCCCCAACACCGGGGAGCTGTTTTTT; CDR3 protein: CASTRGGPNTGELFF
J gene: TRBJ2-5; clone size: NA; D gene: NA; V gene: TRBV4-1; CDR3 DNA: TGCGCCAGCAGCTTAACTCCCTCGAAGGAGACCCAGTACTTC; CDR3 protein: CASSLTPSKETQYF
J gene: TRBJ2-1; clone size: NA; D gene: NA; V gene: TRBV14; CDR3 DNA: TGTGCCAGCAGCCAAGAGACGGGAGCCGTTTACAATGAGCAGTTCTTC; CDR3 protein: CASSQETGAVYNEQFF
J gene: TRBJ1-2; clone size: NA; D gene: NA; V gene: TRBV28; CDR3 DNA: TGTGCCAGTATCGGAGGGAATTATGGCTACACCTTC; CDR3 protein: CASIGGNYGYTF
J gene: TRBJ1-3; clone size: NA; D gene: NA; V gene: TRBV2; CDR3 DNA: TGTGCCAGTTCCCGGGGAGGGGGGGACAACACCATATATTTT; CDR3 protein: CASSRGGGDNTIYF
J gene: TRBJ2-7; clone size: NA; D gene: NA; V gene: TRBV5-4; CDR3 DNA: TGTGCCAGCAGCTTGGGGGTCTTTCCAGGGGCCTACGAGCAGTACTTC; CDR3 protein: CASSLGVFPGAYEQYF
J gene: TRBJ2-7; clone size: NA; D gene: NA; V gene: TRBV6-6; CDR3 DNA: TGTGCCAGCCGAAGGGGGGGTAGCTCCTACGAGCAGTACTTC; CDR3 protein: CASRRGGSSYEQYF
J gene: TRBJ2-2; clone size: few; D gene: TRBD2; V gene: TRBV10-1; CDR3 DNA: TGCGCCAGCAGCGGGACTAGCGGGACCGGGGAGCTGTTTTTT; CDR3 protein: CASSGTSGTGELFF
J gene: TRBJ2-1; clone size: NA; D gene: NA; V gene: TRBV5-1; CDR3 DNA: TGCGCCAGCAGCTTCTTAGGGGACTCCTACAATGAGCAGTTCTTC; CDR3 protein: CASSFLGDSYNEQFF
J gene: TRBJ1-4; clone size: NA; D gene: NA; V gene: TRBV5-1; CDR3 DNA: TGCGCCAGCAGCTTTGATCTGAAACGAGGGACTAATGAAAAACTGTTTTTT; CDR3 protein: CASSFDLKRGTNEKLFF
J gene: TRBJ1-2; clone size: NA; D gene: NA; V gene: TRBV27; CDR3 DNA: TGTGCCAGCAGTTTCAAGAGCGGGGGGTACGGCTACACCTTC; CDR3 protein: CASSFKSGGYGYTF
J gene: TRBJ2-1; clone size: NA; D gene: TRBD2; V gene: TRBV28; CDR3 DNA: TGTGCCAGCAGTCCGCTGACTAGCGGACTGTACAATGAGCAGTTCTTC; CDR3 protein: CASSPLTSGLYNEQFF
J gene: TRBJ1-5; clone size: NA; D gene: TRBD1; V gene: TRBV28; CDR3 DNA: TGTGCCAGCAGCGACAGGGGAGGAAGCAATCAGCCCCAGCATTTT; CDR3 protein: CASSDRGGSNQPQHF
J gene: TRBJ1-5; clone size: few; D gene: TRBD1; V gene: TRBV5-1; CDR3 DNA: TGCGCCAGCAGCGCGGGACAGGGTGGTAATCAGCCCCAGCATTTT; CDR3 protein: CASSAGQGGNQPQHF
J gene: TRBJ2-7; clone size: NA; D gene: TRBD2; V gene: TRBV3-1/TRBV3-2; CDR3 DNA: TGTGCCAGCACTCACGGGACTAGCGGGAGGTACGAGCAGTACTTC; CDR3 protein: CASTHGTSGRYEQYF
J gene: TRBJ1-6; clone size: NA; D gene: NA; V gene: TRBV21-1; CDR3 DNA: TGTGCCAGCAACGCGGACAGAAAAAATTCACCCCTCCACTTT; CDR3 protein: CASNADRKNSPLHF
J gene: TRBJ1-1; clone size: NA; D gene: NA; V gene: TRBV10-3; CDR3 DNA: TGTGCCTCCCGCCAACTCGACTCCTATAACACTGAAGCTTTCTTT; CDR3 protein: CASRQLDSYNTEAFF
J gene: TRBJ2-5; clone size: NA; D gene: TRBD1; V gene: TRBV5-1; CDR3 DNA: TGCGCCAGCACCAGGGGGTCGGAGACCCAGTACTTC; CDR3 protein: CASTRGSETQYF
J gene: TRBJ2-1; clone size: NA; D gene: TRBD2; V gene: TRBV7-9; CDR3 DNA: TGTGCCAGCAGCACTAGCGGGGTATACAATGAGCAGTTCTTC; CDR3 protein: CASSTSGVYNEQFF
J gene: TRBJ2-7; clone size: NA; D gene: NA; V gene: TRBV7-9; CDR3 DNA: TGTGCCAGCAGCCACCCGGGATCCCCATCCGACGAGCAGTACTTC; CDR3 protein: CASSHPGSPSDEQYF
J gene: TRBJ2-2; clone size: NA; D gene: TRBD2; V gene: TRBV7-9; CDR3 DNA: TGTGCCAGCAGCCTGACTAGCGGGACACCAACCGGGGAGCTGTTTTTT; CDR3 protein: CASSLTSGTPTGELFF
J gene: TRBJ1-5; clone size: NA; D gene: NA; V gene: TRBV27; CDR3 DNA: TGTGCCAGCAGTTTACGGCAGGGATACCAGCCCCAGCATTTT; CDR3 protein: CASSLRQGYQPQHF
J gene: TRBJ1-1; clone size: few; D gene: NA; V gene: TRBV6-5; CDR3 DNA: TGTGCCACCGACGGCGGGGTCGTTAGGTCTGAAGCTTTCTTT; CDR3 protein: CATDGGVVRSEAFF
J gene: TRBJ2-7; clone size: NA; D gene: TRBD1; V gene: TRBV5-5; CDR3 DNA: TGTGCCAGCAGCCTCGGGACAGCCTCGTACGAGCAGTACTTC; CDR3 protein: CASSLGTASYEQYF
J gene: TRBJ2-1; clone size: once; D gene: TRBD1; V gene: TRBV11-1; CDR3 DNA: TGTGCCAGCAGCCTGGGGGCAGGGGGTATCCATGAGCAGTTCTTC; CDR3 protein: CASSLGAGGIHEQFF
J gene: TRBJ2-1; clone size: NA; D gene: TRBD2; V gene: TRBV11-1; CDR3 DNA: TGTGCCAGCAGCCGAGGACTAGCGGGCTCCAGTCGGCAGTTCTTC; CDR3 protein: CASSRGLAGSSRQFF
J gene: TRBJ1-5; clone size: NA; D gene: NA; V gene: TRBV2; CDR3 DNA: TGTGCCAGCAGCGACAGTTACTATAGCAATCAGCCCCAGCATTTT; CDR3 protein: CASSDSYYSNQPQHF
J gene: TRBJ1-2; clone size: NA; D gene: NA; V gene: TRBV2; CDR3 DNA: TGTGCCAGCAGCCTCGGGAGAGCTAACTATGGCTACACCTTC; CDR3 protein: CASSLGRANYGYTF
J gene: TRBJ1-1; clone size: NA; D gene: NA; V gene: TRBV3-1/TRBV3-2; CDR3 DNA: TGTGCCAGCAGCCAAGGGGCACGGAACACTGAAGCTTTCTTT; CDR3 protein: CASSQGARNTEAFF
J gene: TRBJ1-1; clone size: NA; D gene: NA; V gene: TRBV10-2; CDR3 DNA: TGCGCCACCAGACAGACCCTAAGAATGAACACTGAAGCTTTCTTT; CDR3 protein: CATRQTLRMNTEAFF
J gene: TRBJ2-7; clone size: NA; D gene: TRBD1; V gene: TRBV5-3; CDR3 DNA: TGTGCCAGAAGCCCCGGGACAGGGGGCTTCTACGAGCAGTACTTC; CDR3 protein: CARSPGTGGFYEQYF
J gene: TRBJ2-7; clone size: NA; D gene: TRBD2; V gene: TRBV19; CDR3 DNA: TGTGCCAGTAGTGCCCGGGGAAGCGGGAGAGCCGCAGGGGAGCAGTACTTC; CDR3 protein: CASSARGSGRAAGEQYF
J gene: TRBJ2-7; clone size: NA; D gene: NA; V gene: TRBV10-2; CDR3 DNA: TGCGCCAGCAGTGATCCAGGGCTCTACGAGCAGTACTTC; CDR3 protein: CASSDPGLYEQYF
J gene: TRBJ2-5; clone size: NA; D gene: NA; V gene: TRBV29-1; CDR3 DNA: TGCAGCGTTAGACCGGGGGAGACCCAGTACTTC; CDR3 protein: CSVRPGETQYF
J gene: TRBJ2-2; clone size: NA; D gene: NA; V gene: TRBV5-1; CDR3 DNA: TGCGCCAGCAGCCTGGTGTGGGTAGGACACGGAGGGTCCGGGGAGCTGTTTTTT; CDR3 protein: CASSLVWVGHGGSGELFF
J gene: TRBJ2-7; clone size: few; D gene: NA; V gene: TRBV7-6; CDR3 DNA: TGTGCCAGCAGCTTAGCGACTGGCGAGCAGTACTTC; CDR3 protein: CASSLATGEQYF
J gene: TRBJ1-1; clone size: NA; D gene: NA; V gene: TRBV28; CDR3 DNA: TGTGCCAGCAGTAGCAGGACTGAAGCTTTCTTT; CDR3 protein: CASSSRTEAFF
J gene: TRBJ2-1; clone size: once; D gene: TRBD2; V gene: TRBV5-1; CDR3 DNA: TGCGCCAGCAGCTTAGGTAGCGGGAACTACAATGAGCAGTTCTTC; CDR3 protein: CASSLGSGNYNEQFF
J gene: TRBJ2-4; clone size: NA; D gene: TRBD1; V gene: TRBV3-1/TRBV3-2; CDR3 DNA: TGTGCCAGCAGCCCCTGGACAGGCCTAGCCAAAAACATTCAGTACTTC; CDR3 protein: CASSPWTGLAKNIQYF
J gene: TRBJ1-2; clone size: NA; D gene: NA; V gene: TRBV6-1; CDR3 DNA: TGTGCCAGCAGTGAAAGCTGGACATCTAACTATGGCTACACCTTC; CDR3 protein: CASSESWTSNYGYTF
J gene: TRBJ2-5; clone size: NA; D gene: TRBD2; V gene: TRBV4-2; CDR3 DNA: TGTGCCAGCAGCCAAACGACTAGCGGGAGGGAAGAGACCCAGTACTTC; CDR3 protein: CASSQTTSGREETQYF
J gene: TRBJ2-2; clone size: NA; D gene: TRBD1; V gene: TRBV6-5; CDR3 DNA: TGTGCCAGTATGACAGGGGGCGCGGCCGGGGAGCTGTTTTTT; CDR3 protein: CASMTGGAAGELFF
J gene: TRBJ2-5; clone size: NA; D gene: TRBD2; V gene: TRBV4-2; CDR3 DNA: TGTGCCAGCAGCCCACCTAGCGGCCAAGAGACCCAGTACTTC; CDR3 protein: CASSPPSGQETQYF